The source of this T cell receptor beta chain is a study of T-cell reconstitution after alpha-beta-depleted transplantation in children. For TCRbeta, the library was prepared with unique molecular identifiers. TCRdb ran MiXCR on the PCR reads and lists one entry per CDR3 protein. The table records 450,000 to 700,000 distinct CDR3 sequences, more than 20% of them present only once. This clonotype was detected a few times. V lost 4 bases to trimming and J lost 8 bases, with 14 bases between them. Germline CDR1 reads LGHDT; CDR2 reads YNNKEL (reference sequence). The CDR3 has 14 amino acids. The clonotype originates from a boy under two years old with Wiskott-Aldrich syndrome, due to receive a stem cell transplant. V usage is TRBV3-1 and J usage is TRBJ2-2, with D perhaps given as TRBD1 or TRBD2 (5 bases each). The sample was PBMCs, taken before TCRalphabeta/CD19-depleted stem cell transplant. Written as DNA, the CDR3 is TGTGCCAGCAGCCGGTGGGACGGCTCAGGGGAGCTGTTTTTT. It codes for CASSRWDGSGELFF. Full variable domain (outside the CDR3, taken from reference TRBV3-1 and TRBJ2-2): DTAVSQTPKYLVTQMGNDKSIKCEQNLGHDTMYWYKQDSKKFLKIMFSYNNKELIINETVPNRFSPKSPDKAHLNLHINSLELGDSAVYFCASSRWDGSGELFFGEGSRLTVL.